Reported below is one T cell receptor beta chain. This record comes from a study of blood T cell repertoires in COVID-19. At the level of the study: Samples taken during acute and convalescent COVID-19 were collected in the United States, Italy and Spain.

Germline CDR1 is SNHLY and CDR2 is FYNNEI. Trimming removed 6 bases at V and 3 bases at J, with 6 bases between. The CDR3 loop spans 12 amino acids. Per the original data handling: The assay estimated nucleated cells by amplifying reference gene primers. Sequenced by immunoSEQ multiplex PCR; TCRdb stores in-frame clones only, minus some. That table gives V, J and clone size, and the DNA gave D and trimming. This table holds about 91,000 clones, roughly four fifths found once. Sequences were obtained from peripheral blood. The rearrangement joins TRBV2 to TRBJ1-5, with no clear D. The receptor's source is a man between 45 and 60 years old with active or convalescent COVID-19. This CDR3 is CASSQDNQPQHF. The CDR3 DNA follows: TGTGCCAGCAGCCAGGACAATCAGCCCCAGCATTTT. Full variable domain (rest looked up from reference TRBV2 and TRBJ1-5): EPEVTQTPSHQVTQMGQEVILRCVPISNHLYFYWYRQILGQKVEFLVSFYNNEISEKSEIFDDQFSVERPDGSNFTLKIRSTKLEDSAMYFCASSQDNQPQHFGDGTRLSIL.